This T cell receptor (beta chain) was sequenced during a study of blood T cell repertoires in COVID-19 (dated by TCRdb to 2018 to 2021). Concerning the study at large: Samples from collaborators originated in the United States, Italy and Spain and spanned both the acute and convalescent phases of COVID-19. The material from the prospective study consisted of cDNA or gDNA derived from T cells, B-cell-depleted T cells, or PBMCs. Subjects who had been exposed to COVID-19, were actively infected with it, or had recovered from it provided the deeply sampled blood TCRbeta repertoires that made up the dataset. The repertoires were released in a freely available public database intended as a resource for research on the immune response to SARS-CoV-2. The samples were drawn from two sources: the first 160 participants of the ongoing ImmuneRACE study, and approximately 1,300 subjects contributed by 6 global collaborators. A de-identified subject ID, COVID-19 status, age in years and sex were almost always included in the sample metadata. Where available, HLA class I and class II types were taken from metadata supplied by the sample provider and were not determined by assay-based typing.

Taken from cysteine to phenylalanine, the CDR3 has 13 residues. The kept DNA is CDR3 alone, 39 bases in frame from the first base. V drops 3 bases and J drops 6 bases, leaving 9 bases in between. The immunoSEQ Assay, a bias-controlled multiplex PCR, was used to amplify TCRbeta CDR3 regions from genomic DNA. The study's own analysis went as follows. The number of nucleated cells in each sample was estimated by amplification of reference gene primers within the assay. Sequence reads were collapsed and filtered to measure the absolute abundance of every unique TCRbeta CDR3 rearrangement. For each sample, productive Simpson clonality was calculated as the square root of Simpson's diversity index across productive rearrangements. TCRdb re-hosts the immuneACCESS table, in-frame sequences only. Its copies lack some clones; in the studies checked, an unresolved V gene accounts for under half of them, and the cause for the rest is not known. The V and J calls and clone size are taken from that table; D and trimming were inferred from the DNA. Within this sample are about 380,000 clones, with roughly 86% of them counted one time only. The ten largest make up approximately 1.2% of the sample.

The full study reports these points: The quantity of clinical and demographic metadata differed by source and by participant and was supplied without curation.

Participants in the prospective study were enrolled through a virtual design, were aged 18 to 89 years, and lived in approximately 24 United States geographic areas. In the prospective study, cohorts were assigned on the basis of participant-reported clinical history obtained from a screening survey and a study questionnaire. Recovered participants in ImmuneRACE Cohort 3 were defined as having two consecutive negative NP/OP PCR tests, clearance from a healthcare professional, or resolution of symptoms. Mobile phlebotomists in the prospective study collected whole blood, serum and a nasopharyngeal or oropharyngeal swab from every participant. Participants in the prospective study had the option to provide additional blood draws and questionnaires over a roughly 2-month period. Before DNA extraction, prospective study blood samples were shipped either frozen or at room temperature. A remark on this clone: Its antigen remains unidentified. No base-level quality is on record; no much larger clone is a single base apart.

Source material: PBMCs or T cells enriched from blood (not recorded which). The chain links TRBV12-3 or TRBV12-4 with TRBJ1-5; TRBD1 might be the D gene, on 5 matching bases. The TCR comes from a man aged 25-40 years who had recovered from COVID-19. In nucleotides, the sequence is TGTGCCAGCAGTTTGGCAGGGATTCAGCCCCAGCATTTT. It codes for CASSLAGIQPQHF.